This section outlines one TCR beta chain sequence together with its context. A few counts support this clone. This clone's antigen is unknown. Base qualities were left out, and no much larger clone turns up one base away. The sample comes from a study of cytomegalovirus exposure and HLA in healthy donors (dated 2017 in TCRdb). In terms of the full investigation: In an earlier analysis of 450 to 750 of the donors, 276 Gb of sequence data and 100 million or so unique TCR beta sequences from about 179 million T cells were reported. An early release covering about 600 HLA-typed donors comprised approximately 290 gigabases of sequencing data and around 80 million unique TCR sequences. Of the approximately 400 genotyped donors, approximately 82% fell in the genetic ancestry cluster associated with self-reported Caucasian donors. The aim of the study was to test whether cataloging public T cell receptors could identify signatures of past pathogen exposure. The study used immunosequencing to profile the T cell repertoires of approximately 690 subjects and linked those repertoires to cytomegalovirus serostatus. In addition to the first cohort of 650 to 800 subjects, a separate validation cohort of some 120 different subjects was used. High-throughput TCR immunosequencing, statistical association of individual TCRs with disease status, and machine learning were combined to predict cytomegalovirus infection status. To study patterns of TCR occurrence, a later analysis re-analyzed previously published TCR beta repertoires from hundreds of donors and added high-resolution HLA genotyping. In the later analysis, no new phenotypic data were used to find candidate immune exposures; instead, reliance was placed on TCR beta sequences and their occurrence across donors. To decide whether each TCR beta V gene segment behaved as functional or pseudogenic, an earlier analysis of approximately 600 of the donors relied on high-throughput TCR beta sequencing. Donor age, sex, ethnicity and CMV serostatus were collected together with the repertoire data. Genome-wide SNP genotypes for about 65% of the roughly 670 donors were used in a later genetic analysis, which treated that subset as a discovery cohort. All discovery cohort repertoires had been generated using a single sequencing platform. HLA typing covered class I and class II loci at four-digit resolution. The number of donors typed differed by locus, with 629-630 for A, B, C, DRB1 and DQB1, 522 for DQA1, over 600 for DPA1, and around 460 for DPB1. Because of strong linkage in the cohort, roughly five DR-DQ haplotypes were treated as single units for association and clustering. Across some 400 genotyped donors of the cohort, an average of 235,054 unique TCR beta nucleotide sequences per donor were sequenced, and roughly 17% of those sequences were non-productive.

Findings and caveats that apply to the study as a whole: Correlated functional status among segregating V segments might reflect linkage disequilibrium, but an unknown experimental factor could not be ruled out. In an earlier analysis of around 600 of the donors, most TCR beta V segments appeared in productive rearrangements about 87% or about 30% of the time, broadly matching IMGT annotations. HLA typing was unavailable for some donors at each locus, so association tests used only the typed subset. At a false discovery rate of 0.05, a later analysis linked about 17,000 TCR beta sequences to specific HLA alleles. According to a later analysis, TCR association rates differed among HLA loci, with DRB1 alleles showing the most associated TCRs and HLA-C alleles showing the fewest. The earlier analysis of fewer than 750 of the donors excluded about 16 rarely observed V segments, including chromosome 9 orphons, because counts were too low. A later analysis found that HLA-associated TCR beta chains were more clonally expanded and had lower generation probabilities than equally common non-associated chains. For the cohort, immune exposure information was limited to CMV serostatus. According to a later genetic analysis, donors in an Asian-associated ancestry cluster had fewer N-insertions in productive TCRs than the approximately 650-donor mean. A later analysis found that most CMV-associated TCR beta chains appeared HLA-restricted, with HLA associations seemingly driven largely by CMV exposure. Cytomegalovirus status was reported to be diagnosed by the classifier with high specificity and sensitivity in both the original and validation cohorts. This cohort had only TCR beta chains sequenced, and the lack of alpha or paired-chain data limited which features could be detected. In vitro tests confirmed that a few of the cytomegalovirus-associated TCR beta chains recognize cytomegalovirus antigens. A further reported finding was that TCR beta sequences accurately predicted the HLA-A and HLA-B alleles for most subjects in the first cohort. In the study, some 160 TCR beta chains were listed as associated with cytomegalovirus. A later genetic analysis associated a missense DCLRE1C variant with V-gene and J-gene trimming of TCR beta chains, and an independent cohort replicated the association. Most TCR sequences were seen in very few donors, while some public TCRs were found in many individuals. Because the 87-base-pair reads could not distinguish some IMGT-functional V segments, including TRBV6-2 and TRBV6-3, those segments were excluded. When HLA alleles, especially DR and DQ, strongly co-occurred, TCR associations were difficult to assign to individual alleles. A later analysis reported that several top co-occurrence clusters appeared linked to parvovirus B19, influenza, CMV and Epstein-Barr virus. A cluster of highly shared sequence variants was judged likely to represent a technical artifact of the sequencing pipeline. The authors suggested that the approach could potentially be extended to other disease states and immunological phenotypes. Presence/absence analyses assumed roughly uniform sequencing depth across donors, an assumption that may not hold.

Trimming removed 4 bases from V and 8 bases from J, leaving 18 bases between the germline ends. The germline V gene provides CDR1 SGDLS and CDR2 YYNGEE. Reading from cysteine to phenylalanine, the CDR3 counts 15 amino acids. The retained sequence is limited to the CDR3, 45 bases, with the frame set at the first base. The library relied on the immunoSEQ multiplex PCR assay. A mixture of 60 forward primers for TCR Vbeta segments and 13 reverse primers for TCR Jbeta segments was used in the multiplex PCR. A multiplex PCR assay on genomic DNA amplified the CDR3 region of rearranged TCR beta genes. The amplified TCR beta libraries were sequenced on the Illumina HiSeq System as 87-base-pair reads. The authors processed their data as follows. A later analysis tallied tens of millions of unique TCR beta chains across the 666 repertoires, and some 10 million of those chains were shared by two or more donors. To remove PCR and sequencing errors, raw reads were error-corrected and collapsed into unique sequences using a nearest-neighbor algorithm that merged closely related sequences. CDR3 sequences were aligned to IMGT reference sequences to assign V, D and J gene segments. For a sequence to be retained, a match of at least six nucleotides was required to both a V gene segment and a J gene segment. A rearrangement counted as productive if the CDR3 had no stop codons and remained in frame with V and J, and every other rearrangement counted as non-productive. Following IMGT convention, CDR3 was defined as the stretch from the second conserved V-encoded cysteine up to the conserved J-encoded phenylalanine. The earlier analysis of about 610 of the donors excluded any sequence lacking an unambiguous match to a single V gene segment. An earlier analysis of some 500 of the donors classified V segments as functional when productive rearrangements were above 56.7% and as segregating when the standard deviation between donors was above 5%. To diagnose cytomegalovirus status from the catalog of TCR beta chain sequences, a statistical classification framework was built. In a later analysis, V and J genes were assigned by comparing TCR nucleotide sequences against IMGT/GENE-DB human TR gene sequences. A later analysis assigned CDR3 sequences and most-parsimonious VDJ recombination scenarios with the TCRdist pipeline. In a later analysis, each TCR beta chain was defined by its CDR3 amino acid sequence together with its V-gene family, and reads without a unique V-gene family were excluded. A later analysis removed several hundred highly shared, low-generation-probability nucleotide sequences to deal with suspected cross-contamination and a sequencing artifact. A later analysis calculated a clonal expansion index for each public chain from normalized within-repertoire ranks of inferred template counts. In a later analysis, generation probabilities were computed using a VDJ recombination model fitted to out-of-frame rearrangements, and the results were checked against IGoR. Hypergeometric tests were used in a later analysis to score TCR-TCR, TCR-HLA and TCR-CMV co-occurrence, with a repertoire-size bias correction applied to the TCR pairs. To estimate false discovery rates, a later analysis permuted the HLA or CMV assignments 20 times. In a later analysis, co-occurring TCRs were grouped using DBSCAN, with TCRdist sequence similarity added in when clustering inside HLA-allele-positive subsets. Repertoires with fewer than 30,000 or more than 120,000 public chains were left out of co-occurrence clustering, as were four to six repertoires with anomalous nucleotide sharing. Imported from immuneACCESS, the table was reduced by TCRdb to in-frame sequences with V and J called. These copies leave out some clones; in studies compared against another copy, an unresolved V gene accounts for under half, and the cause of the remainder is not known. D and trimming were read from the DNA, whereas the V and J calls and clone size are those reported in that table. The sample table holds some 130,000 clones, of which around two thirds were seen once. The top ten constitute 2.4% of the sample.

The cohort comprised several hundred healthy bone marrow donors. At the time of sampling, all cohort members were nominally healthy, though unrecorded immune exposures were likely present. The donor tested CMV seronegative, placing the donor among the roughly 340 seronegative members of the cohort. A peripheral blood sample was provided by each donor, and peripheral blood mononuclear cells were used for TCR beta sequencing. Genomic DNA extraction from the blood cell samples was performed with the Qiagen DNeasy Blood Extraction Kit. Sequences were obtained from PBMCs. This TCR was sampled from a woman aged 40 to 50 in good health and CMV-seronegative. This receptor chain uses TRBV9 and TRBJ1-4; a tentative D match to TRBD1 spans 5 bases. CDR3 region: CASSTRDEAGEKLFF. The DNA reads TGTGCCAGCAGCACACGGGACGAGGCGGGAGAAAAACTGTTTTTT.